This TCR beta chain is drawn from a study of CD8+ T cells in alopecia areata. Sequencing templates came from extracted RNA that was reverse transcribed into cDNA. TCRdb's copy holds only in-frame clones and misses some; the assay was immunoSEQ multiplex PCR. Of over 90,000 clones in the sample, around 59% were seen once. The CDR3 is 14 amino acids. V dropped 0 bases and J dropped 8 bases, with 14 bases sitting between them. In germline, CDR1 is GTSNPN, CDR2 SVGIG (reference sequence). This clonotype originated in a human donor in good health. Sequenced: CD4+ T cells sorted from blood. J is TRBJ2-1 and V is TRBV30; D is uncertain. The CDR3 sequence is CAWSVGLGLDEQFF. CDR3 in DNA: TGTGCCTGGAGTGTAGGGCTAGGCCTAGATGAGCAGTTCTTC.